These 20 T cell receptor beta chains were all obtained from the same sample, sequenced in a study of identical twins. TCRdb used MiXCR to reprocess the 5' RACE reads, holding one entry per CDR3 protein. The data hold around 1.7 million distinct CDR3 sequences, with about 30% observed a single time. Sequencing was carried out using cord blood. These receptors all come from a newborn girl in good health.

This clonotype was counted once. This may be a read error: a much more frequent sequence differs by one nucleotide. The CDR3 DNA reads TGTGCCATCAGTGGCCCACAGGGGAACGAGCAGTACGTC. It is translated as CAISGPQGNEQYV. The chain is built from TRBV10-3 and TRBJ2-5, with 7 bases lining up with TRBD1. The tail of the sequence fits TRBJ2-7 better, so the J call may be wrong. This CDR3 comprises 13 residues. In germline, CDR1 is ENHRY, CDR2 SYGVKD.

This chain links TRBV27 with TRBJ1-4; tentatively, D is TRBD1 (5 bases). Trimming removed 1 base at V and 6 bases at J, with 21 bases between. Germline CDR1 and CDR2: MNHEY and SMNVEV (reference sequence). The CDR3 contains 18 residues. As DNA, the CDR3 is TGTGCCAGCAGTTTATTCCCCGCCGTAGCAGGGTCTGATGAAAAACTGTTTTTT. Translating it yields CASSLFPAVAGSDEKLFF.

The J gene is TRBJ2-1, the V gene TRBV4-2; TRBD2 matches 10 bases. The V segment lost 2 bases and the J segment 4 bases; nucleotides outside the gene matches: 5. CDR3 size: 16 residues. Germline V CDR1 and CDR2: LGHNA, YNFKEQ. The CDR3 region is CASSQRGTSEYNEQFF. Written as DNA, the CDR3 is TGTGCCAGCAGCCAACGAGGGACTAGCGAGTACAATGAGCAGTTCTTC.

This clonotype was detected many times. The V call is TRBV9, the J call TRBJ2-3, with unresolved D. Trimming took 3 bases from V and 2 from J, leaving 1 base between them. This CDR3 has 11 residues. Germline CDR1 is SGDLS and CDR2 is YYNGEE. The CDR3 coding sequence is TGTGCCAGCAGCGCCACAGATACGCAGTATTTT. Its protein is CASSATDTQYF.

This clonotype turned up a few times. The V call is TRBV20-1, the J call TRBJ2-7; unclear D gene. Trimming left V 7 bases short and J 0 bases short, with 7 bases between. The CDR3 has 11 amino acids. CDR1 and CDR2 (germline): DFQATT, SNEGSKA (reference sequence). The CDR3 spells CSVDGSYEQYF. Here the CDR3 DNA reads TGCAGTGTCGACGGCTCCTACGAGCAGTACTTC.

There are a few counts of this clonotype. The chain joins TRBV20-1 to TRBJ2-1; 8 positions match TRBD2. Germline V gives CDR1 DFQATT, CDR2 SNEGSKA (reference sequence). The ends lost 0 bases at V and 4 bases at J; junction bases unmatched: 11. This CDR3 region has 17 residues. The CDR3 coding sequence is TGCAGTGCTAGAGAGTCCCGGGGACTAGGGCAATACAATGAGCAGTTCTTC. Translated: CSARESRGLGQYNEQFF.

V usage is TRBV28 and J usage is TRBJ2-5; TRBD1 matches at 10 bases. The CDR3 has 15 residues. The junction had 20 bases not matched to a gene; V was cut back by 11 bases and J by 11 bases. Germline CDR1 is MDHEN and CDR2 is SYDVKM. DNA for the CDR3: TGTGCCCTGAACCAACCGGGACAGGGGTACAATGAGCAGTACTTC. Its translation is CALNQPGQGYNEQYF.

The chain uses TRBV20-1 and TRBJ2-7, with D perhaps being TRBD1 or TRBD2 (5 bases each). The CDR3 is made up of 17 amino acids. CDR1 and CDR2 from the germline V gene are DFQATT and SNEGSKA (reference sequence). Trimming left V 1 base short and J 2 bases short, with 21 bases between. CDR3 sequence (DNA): TGCAGTGCTAGAGTTCTCGATTCGGGACGGAAAACCTACGAGCAGTACTTC. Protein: CSARVLDSGRKTYEQYF.

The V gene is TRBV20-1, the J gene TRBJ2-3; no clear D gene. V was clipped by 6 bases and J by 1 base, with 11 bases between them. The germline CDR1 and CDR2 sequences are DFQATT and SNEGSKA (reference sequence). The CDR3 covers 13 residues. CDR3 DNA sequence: TGCAGTGCCCTCCTCATAGGCACAGATACGCAGTATTTT. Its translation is CSALLIGTDTQYF.

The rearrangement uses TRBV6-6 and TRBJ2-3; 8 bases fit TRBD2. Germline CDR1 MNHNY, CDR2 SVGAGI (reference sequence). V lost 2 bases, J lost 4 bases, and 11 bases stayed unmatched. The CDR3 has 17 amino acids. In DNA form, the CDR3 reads TGTGCCAGCAGTTACCTCGTGATAGCGGGGTCATCAGATACGCAGTATTTT. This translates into CASSYLVIAGSSDTQYF.

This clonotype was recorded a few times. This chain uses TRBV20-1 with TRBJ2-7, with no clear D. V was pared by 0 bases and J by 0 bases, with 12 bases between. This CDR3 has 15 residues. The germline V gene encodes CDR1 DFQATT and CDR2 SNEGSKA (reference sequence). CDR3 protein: CSARDPRFSSYEQYF. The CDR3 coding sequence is TGCAGTGCTAGAGATCCCCGGTTCTCCTCCTACGAGCAGTACTTC.

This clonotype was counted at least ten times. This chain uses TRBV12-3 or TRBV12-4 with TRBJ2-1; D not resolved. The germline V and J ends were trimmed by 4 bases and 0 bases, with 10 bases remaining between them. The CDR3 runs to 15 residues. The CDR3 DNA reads TGTGCCAGCAGTTCTAACACTGGCTCCTACAATGAGCAGTTCTTC. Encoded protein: CASSSNTGSYNEQFF.

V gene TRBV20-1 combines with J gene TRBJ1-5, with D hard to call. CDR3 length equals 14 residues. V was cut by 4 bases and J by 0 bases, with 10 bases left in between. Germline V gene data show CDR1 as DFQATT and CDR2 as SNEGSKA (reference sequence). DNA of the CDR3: TGCAGTGCTACGACACCGTATAGCAATCAGCCCCAGCATTTT. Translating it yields CSATTPYSNQPQHF.

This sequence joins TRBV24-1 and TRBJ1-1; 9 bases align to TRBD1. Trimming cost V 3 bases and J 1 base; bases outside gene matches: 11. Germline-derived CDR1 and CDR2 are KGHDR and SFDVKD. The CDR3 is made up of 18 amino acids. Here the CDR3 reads CATSDHRDRDPPNTEAFF. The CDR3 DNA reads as TGTGCCACCAGTGATCACCGGGACAGGGACCCCCCGAACACTGAAGCTTTCTTT.

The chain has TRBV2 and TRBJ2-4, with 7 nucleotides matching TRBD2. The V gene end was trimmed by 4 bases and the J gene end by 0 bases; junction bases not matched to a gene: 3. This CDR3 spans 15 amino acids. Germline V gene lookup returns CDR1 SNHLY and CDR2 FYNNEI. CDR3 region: CASSGGGIAKNIQYF. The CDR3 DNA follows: TGTGCCAGCAGTGGGGGAGGGATAGCCAAAAACATTCAGTACTTC.

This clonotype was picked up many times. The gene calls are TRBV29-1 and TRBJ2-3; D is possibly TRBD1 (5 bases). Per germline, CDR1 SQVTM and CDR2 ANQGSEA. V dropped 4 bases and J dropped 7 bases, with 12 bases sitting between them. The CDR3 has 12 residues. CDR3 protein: CSVAGQSNTQYF. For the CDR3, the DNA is TGCAGCGTTGCCGGACAATCCAATACGCAGTATTTT.

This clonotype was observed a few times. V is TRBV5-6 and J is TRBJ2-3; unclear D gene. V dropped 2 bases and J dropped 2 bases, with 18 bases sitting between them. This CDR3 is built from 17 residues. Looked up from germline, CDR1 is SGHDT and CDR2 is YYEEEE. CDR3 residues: CASSFPASSHITDTQYF. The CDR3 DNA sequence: TGTGCCAGCAGCTTTCCTGCTTCTTCGCACATCACAGATACGCAGTATTTT.

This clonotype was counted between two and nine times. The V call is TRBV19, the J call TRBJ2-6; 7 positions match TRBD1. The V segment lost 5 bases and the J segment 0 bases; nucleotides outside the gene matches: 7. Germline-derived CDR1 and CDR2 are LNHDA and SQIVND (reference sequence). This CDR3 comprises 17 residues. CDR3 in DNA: TGTGCCAGTAGTCTTCGGACAGGAGGCTCTGGGGCCAACGTCCTGACTTTC. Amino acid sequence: CASSLRTGGSGANVLTF.

CDR3 sequence (DNA): TGTGCCAGCAGCCAAAGGAAGGCCGCGGAGACCCAGTACTTC. This codes for CASSQRKAAETQYF. J is TRBJ2-5 and V is TRBV3-1; no clear D. Looked up from germline, CDR1 is LGHDT and CDR2 is YNNKEL (reference sequence). V was trimmed by 2 bases and J by 5 bases, leaving 12 bases between them. The CDR3 has 14 amino acids.

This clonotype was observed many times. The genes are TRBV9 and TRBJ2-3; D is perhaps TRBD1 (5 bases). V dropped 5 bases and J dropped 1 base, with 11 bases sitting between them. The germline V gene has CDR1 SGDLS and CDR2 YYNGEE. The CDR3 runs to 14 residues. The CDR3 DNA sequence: TGTGCCAGCAGTGTGGTAGGGGGCACAGATACGCAGTATTTT. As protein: CASSVVGGTDTQYF.